Listed here is a single T cell receptor beta chain. Its recognized antigen is unknown. No base quality values were provided; no much bigger clone lies one nucleotide off. Other DNA sequences in this sample translate to the same CDR3. The data were obtained in a study of Ad26.COV2.S vaccination and SARS-CoV-2 variants (dated by TCRdb to the early 2020s). Regarding the research as a whole: Donors in the vaccine arm were drawn from COV1001, a phase I-IIa trial of Ad26.COV2.S in healthy adults that was multicentre, randomized, double-blind and placebo-controlled. The TCR-sequenced set comprised roughly 30 samples: some 20 Ad26.COV2.S vaccine recipients, 5 placebo recipients and 8 SARS-CoV-2 convalescent individuals. Throughout the experiments and outcome assessment, investigators stayed blinded to trial group allocation. Trial participants were randomized into five groups of five: low-dose or high-dose Ad26.COV2.S given once or twice, or placebo on both occasions. Ad26.COV2.S was administered intramuscularly at 5 x 10^10 or 1 x 10^11 viral particles, either as a single shot or as two shots given 56 days apart. The specificity and breadth of SARS-CoV-2-reactive T cell receptors after Ad26.COV2.S vaccination were assessed by TCRbeta repertoire sequencing. The paper's findings and limits, for the study overall: Comparable non-spike TCR breadth was observed between vaccine and placebo recipients, consistent with only spike being contained in the vaccine. Comparing responses between vaccine doses or regimens was not something the study was powered to do. After vaccination, spike-specific CD8+ and CD4+ T cell responses were reported to show substantial breadth. According to the authors, total T cell responses may have been underestimated by the TCR breadth and depth analyses. Spike-specific TCR breadth was higher in Ad26.COV2.S recipients than in placebo recipients (P = 0.0014).

What this sample's treatment or condition label stands for: 19 received Ad26.COV2.S at low or high dose, single or two shots; a few received placebo; per-sample allocation not given. Repertoires of vaccine and placebo recipients were sequenced from samples taken on day 63 after the first injection. In Cohort 1b, some 25 adults aged 18-55 years were enrolled at a single site in Boston, USA, between 29 July and 7 August 2020. Ad26.COV2.S was a replication-incompetent adenovirus type 26 vector expressing a prefusion-stabilized SARS-CoV-2 spike protein from the original Wuhan strain. V is shortened by 0 bases, J by 5 bases, and the region joining them spans 3 bases. The CDR3 goes from the cysteine to the phenylalanine over 12 residues. The sequence is cut down to CDR3 DNA, 36 bases in frame from base 1. The germline V gene provides CDR1 KGHDR and CDR2 SFDVKD. TCRbeta CDR3 regions were sequenced with the immunoSEQ Assay. After extraction, genomic DNA underwent amplification by bias-controlled multiplex PCR, followed by high-throughput sequencing. The original methods were these. To quantify the absolute abundance of every unique TCRbeta CDR3 region, sequences were collapsed and filtered. Usable DNA was measured by amplifying reference genes present in all nucleated cells, and TCRbeta template counts were normalized to that usable DNA to estimate T cell fraction. Repertoire TCRs were annotated as SARS-CoV-2-specific when V gene, CDR3 amino acid sequence and J gene were exactly matched to a known reactive TCR set. The reference SARS-CoV-2 TCR set was obtained from MIRA and was filtered for enrichment in COVID-19-positive ImmuneCODE repertoires, whereby public or cross-reactive TCRs were removed. Drawing on the MIRA antigens, annotated TCRs were analysed further at the level of specific ORF or position within ORF. Breadth was defined as the number of annotated unique rearrangements divided by the total number of unique productive rearrangements, and depth was defined as the summed frequency of the annotated unique rearrangements. Two-sided Wilcoxon rank-sum tests were applied when comparing TCR breadth between groups. Entries here come from immuneACCESS through TCRdb and include only in-frame sequences with V and J called. Some clones fail to appear in such tables; in the studies checked, an unresolved V gene covers under half of the shortfall, and the cause of the remainder is unknown. D and trimming were read from the DNA, whereas the V and J calls and clone size are those reported in that table. The table for this sample lists 350,000 to 500,000 clones; 88% of them were counted only once. The ten largest clones represent around 3.6% of the sample.

Material: peripheral blood, obtained in a trial of Ad26.COV2.S vaccine versus placebo. The TCR was taken from a person aged 18-65 years who received the Ad26.COV2.S COVID-19 vaccine or a placebo. The sequence joins TRBV24-1 to TRBJ2-5; no D gene call is confident. The DNA is TGTGCCACCAGTGATTTGCTCGAGACCCAGTACTTC. Translated, this is CATSDLLETQYF.